This entry is about one T cell receptor (beta chain). Data came from immunoSEQ multiplex PCR; TCRdb stores just in-frame clones and leaves some out. Of fewer than 200,000 clones in the sample, more than 80% are singletons; the top ten hold around 10%. These data belong to a study of blood T cell repertoires in COVID-19. Study-level information: Sites across the United States, Italy and Spain contributed samples from acute and convalescent COVID-19.

This CDR3 region has 13 residues. V lost 7 bases and J 3 bases, leaving 13 bases between the germline ends. Germline CDR1 and CDR2: SGDLS and YYNGEE. The sequencing input was peripheral blood. The clonotype was recovered from a woman of 80 years or more with COVID-19, enrolled during active disease. The chain has TRBV9 and TRBJ1-1; a weak D match, TRBD1 (5 bases). The CDR3 loop is CASAVVRDTEAFF. CDR3 nucleotide sequence: TGTGCCAGCGCCGTGGTCAGGGACACTGAAGCTTTCTTT.